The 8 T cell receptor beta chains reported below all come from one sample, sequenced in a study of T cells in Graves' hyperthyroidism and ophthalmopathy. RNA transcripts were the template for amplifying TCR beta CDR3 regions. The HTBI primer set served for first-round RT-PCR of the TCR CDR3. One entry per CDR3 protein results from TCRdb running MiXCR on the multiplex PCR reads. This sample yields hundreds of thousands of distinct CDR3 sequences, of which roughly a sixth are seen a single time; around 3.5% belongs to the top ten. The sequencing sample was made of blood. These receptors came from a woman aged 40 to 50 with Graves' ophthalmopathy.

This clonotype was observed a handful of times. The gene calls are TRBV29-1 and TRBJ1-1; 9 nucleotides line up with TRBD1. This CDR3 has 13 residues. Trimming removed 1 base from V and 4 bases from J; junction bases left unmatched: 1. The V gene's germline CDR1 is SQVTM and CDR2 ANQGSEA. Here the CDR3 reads CSVEVGQGTEAFF. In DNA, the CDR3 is TGCAGCGTTGAAGTGGGACAGGGCACTGAAGCTTTCTTT.

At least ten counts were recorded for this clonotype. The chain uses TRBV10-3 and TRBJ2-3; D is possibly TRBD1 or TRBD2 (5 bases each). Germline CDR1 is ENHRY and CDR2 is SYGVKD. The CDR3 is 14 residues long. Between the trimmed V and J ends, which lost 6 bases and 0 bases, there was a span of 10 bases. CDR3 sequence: CAIRGEASTDTQYF. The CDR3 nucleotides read TGTGCCATCAGGGGGGAAGCTAGCACAGATACGCAGTATTTT.

The CDR3 spells CASSQGTGAPIKPQHF. Written as DNA, the CDR3 is TGTGCCAGCAGCCAAGGCACAGGGGCCCCCATCAAGCCCCAGCATTTT. The chain combines TRBV3-1 with TRBJ1-5; 7 nucleotides line up with TRBD1. Germline CDR1 and CDR2: LGHDT and YNNKEL (reference sequence). CDR3 length: 16 amino acids. The J segment lost 8 bases and the V segment lost 1 base, leaving 11 bases of the junction unmatched.

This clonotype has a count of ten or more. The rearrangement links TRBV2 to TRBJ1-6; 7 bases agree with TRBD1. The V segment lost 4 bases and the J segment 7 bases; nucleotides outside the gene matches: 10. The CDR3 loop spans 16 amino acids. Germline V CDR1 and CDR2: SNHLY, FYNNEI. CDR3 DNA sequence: TGTGCCAGCAGTGGAAGAATCCCGGGACAGAATTCACCCCTCCACTTT. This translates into CASSGRIPGQNSPLHF.

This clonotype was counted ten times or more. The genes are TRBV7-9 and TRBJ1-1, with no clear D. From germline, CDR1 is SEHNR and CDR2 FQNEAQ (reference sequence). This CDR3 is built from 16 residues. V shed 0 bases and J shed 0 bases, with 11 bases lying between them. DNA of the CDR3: TGTGCCAGCAGCTTAGCATTCGGGCAGGTGAACACTGAAGCTTTCTTT. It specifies CASSLAFGQVNTEAFF.

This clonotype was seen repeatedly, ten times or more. CDR3 nucleotides: TGTGCCAGCAGCCAAGATTCGTTCACCGGGGAGCTGTTTTTT. Its translation is CASSQDSFTGELFF. V and J are TRBV3-1 and TRBJ2-2, with D uncertain. Looked up from germline, CDR1 is LGHDT and CDR2 is YNNKEL (reference sequence). CDR3 length: 14 residues. Trimming stripped 0 bases from V and 4 bases from J, with 6 bases between.

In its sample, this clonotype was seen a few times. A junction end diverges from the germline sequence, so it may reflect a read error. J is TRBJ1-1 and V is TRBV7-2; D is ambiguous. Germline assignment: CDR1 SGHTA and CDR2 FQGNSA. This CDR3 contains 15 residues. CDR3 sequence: CACSTTGPLGTEAFF. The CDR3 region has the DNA TGTGCCTGCAGCACTACCGGGCCCCTAGGCACTGAAGCTTTCTTT.

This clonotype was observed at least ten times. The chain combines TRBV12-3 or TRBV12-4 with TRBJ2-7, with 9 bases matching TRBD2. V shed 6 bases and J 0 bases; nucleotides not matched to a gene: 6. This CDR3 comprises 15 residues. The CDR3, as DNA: TGTGCCAGCAGCTTTAGCGGGGGCCTCTCCTACGAGCAGTACTTC. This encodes CASSFSGGLSYEQYF.